Following are 15 T cell receptor beta chains from one sample sequenced in a study of cytomegalovirus exposure and HLA in healthy donors. Primers included in the PCR were 60 Vbeta and 13 Jbeta primers. TCRdb keeps only in-frame clones here, not all; method: immunoSEQ multiplex PCR. The repertoire holds under 150,000 clones, with about 85% as singletons. The sample was PBMCs. Source of these receptors: a boy between 10 and 17 years old in good health and CMV-seronegative.

The J gene is TRBJ2-1, the V gene TRBV10-3; TRBD2 is a possible D gene (6 bases). This CDR3 region has 14 residues. Trimming shortened V by 11 bases and J by 8 bases, and 22 bases separated the two germline ends. CDR1 is ENHRY, CDR2 SYGVKD, per germline. CDR3 in DNA: TGTGCCGGTCGGCAAGGACTAAACGGGGATGAGCAGTTCTTC. Translating it yields CAGRQGLNGDEQFF.

The V gene is TRBV18, the J gene TRBJ1-6; 7 positions match TRBD1. Germline V gives CDR1 KGHSH, CDR2 LQKENI. V trimming: 3 bases; J trimming: 7 bases; junction bases outside the gene matches: 3. This CDR3 region has 14 residues. Written as DNA, the CDR3 is TGTGCCAGCTCACCCGACAGGGCAAATTCACCCCTCCACTTT. It translates to CASSPDRANSPLHF. The whole variable domain, filled in from reference TRBV18 and TRBJ1-6, reads NAGVMQNPRHLVRRRGQEARLRCSPMKGHSHVYWYRQLPEEGLKFMVYLQKENIIDESGMPKERFSAEFPKEGPSILRIQQVVRGDSAAYFCASSPDRANSPLHFGNGTRLTVT.

CDR3 amino acids: CASSFSTGSSTEAFF. The CDR3 DNA reads as TGTGCCAGCAGTTTTTCCACAGGGTCGAGCACTGAAGCTTTCTTT. The chain employs TRBV27 and TRBJ1-1; weak D call: TRBD1 (6 bases). CDR3 length: 15 amino acids. Germline V gene sequence: CDR1 MNHEY, CDR2 SMNVEV (reference sequence). V gave up 3 bases and J gave up 4 bases, with 15 bases separating them.

The chain is built from TRBV5-6 and TRBJ1-2, with 9 nucleotides matching TRBD1. This CDR3 region has 17 residues. Germline V lookup: CDR1 SGHDT, CDR2 YYEEEE. Trimming at V came to 1 base and at J to 4 bases, leaving 11 bases not matched to a gene. This CDR3 is CASSLYRFDRGIYGYTF. DNA for the CDR3: TGTGCCAGCAGCTTGTATCGGTTTGACAGGGGGATCTATGGCTACACCTTC.

The chain recombines TRBV15 with TRBJ2-1; D remains ambiguous. CDR1 and CDR2 (germline): LNHNV, YYDKDF (reference sequence). CDR3 length equals 18 residues. V lost 1 base and J 0 bases, leaving 16 bases between the germline ends. CDR3 protein: CATSRGLKVLSSYNEQFF. CDR3 nucleotide sequence: TGTGCCACCAGCAGAGGATTAAAAGTTCTGAGCTCCTACAATGAGCAGTTCTTC.

This chain uses TRBV15 with TRBJ1-4, with TRBD1 as a possible D gene (5 bases). V was shortened by 3 bases and J by 6 bases, with 11 bases between the two germline ends. This CDR3 spans 14 amino acids. CDR1 is LNHNV, CDR2 YYDKDF, per germline (reference sequence). Here the CDR3 reads CATSRAGRYEKLFF. DNA of the CDR3: TGTGCCACCAGCAGGGCGGGACGGTATGAAAAACTGTTTTTT.

The J gene is TRBJ2-1, the V gene TRBV4-1, with TRBD2 matching 8 bases. The germline gives CDR1 MGHRA, CDR2 YSYEKL. The CDR3 is made up of 15 amino acids. J gave up 0 bases and V 3 bases, and 1 base lay outside the gene matches. DNA of the CDR3: TGCGCCAGCAGCCAGCTAGCGGGCTCCTACAATGAGCAGTTCTTC. Its protein is CASSQLAGSYNEQFF.

The sample holds one count of this clone. The chain uses TRBV30 and TRBJ2-7, with 9 nucleotides matching TRBD1. Germline values: CDR1 GTSNPN, CDR2 SVGIG (reference sequence). V was pared by 1 base and J by 7 bases, with 5 bases of the junction left unmatched. The CDR3 consists of 13 residues. In DNA, the CDR3 is TGTGCCTGGAGTGGGGGACAGGGTTTTGAGCAGTACTTC. This codes for CAWSGGQGFEQYF.

The V gene is TRBV13, the J gene TRBJ2-7; D perhaps matches TRBD1 (6 bases). The CDR3 contains 14 residues. Germline CDR1 PRHDT, CDR2 FYEKMQ (reference sequence). Trimming took off 5 bases at V and 4 bases at J, with 15 bases between the two ends. This CDR3 is CASSPGHFTYEQYF. CDR3 nucleotide sequence: TGTGCCAGCAGCCCGGGACATTTTACGTACGAGCAGTACTTC. Supplemented by reference TRBV13 and TRBJ2-7, the full variable domain reads AAGVIQSPRHLIKEKRETATLKCYPIPRHDTVYWYQQGPGQDPQFLISFYEKMQSDKGSIPDRFSAQQFSDYHSELNMSSLELGDSALYFCASSPGHFTYEQYFGPGTRLTVT.

The rearrangement links TRBV7-2 to TRBJ2-7; the D is unclear. The CDR3 has 12 amino acids. Trimming stripped 0 bases from V and 2 bases from J, with 2 bases between. Germline CDR1 and CDR2: SGHTA and FQGNSA. The CDR3 loop is CASSLAAYEQYF. The CDR3 DNA is TGTGCCAGCAGCTTAGCCGCCTACGAGCAGTACTTC.

This clone was counted only a few times. The genes are TRBV2 and TRBJ1-3; D not certain. The germline V and J ends were trimmed by 7 bases and 0 bases, with 10 bases remaining between them. The germline V gene encodes CDR1 SNHLY and CDR2 FYNNEI. The CDR3 length is 14 residues. CDR3 residues: CASNRGNSGNTIYF. The CDR3 bases are TGTGCCAGCAACAGAGGGAACTCTGGAAACACCATATATTTT.

This chain uses TRBV27 with TRBJ1-5, with 8 bases aligning to TRBD1. Germline CDR1 MNHEY, CDR2 SMNVEV (reference sequence). V was clipped by 1 base and J by 4 bases; unmatched bases: 0. The CDR3 sequence is 14 residues long. The DNA of the CDR3 is TGTGCCAGCAGTTTATGGACAGGGAATCAGCCCCAGCATTTT. It encodes CASSLWTGNQPQHF.

This sequence joins TRBV11-1 and TRBJ2-1; 16 bases are a match to TRBD2. Germline CDR1 is SGHAT and CDR2 is FQDESV (reference sequence). This CDR3 spans 18 amino acids. The trim removed 5 bases at V and 1 base at J, leaving 5 bases unmatched. This chain's CDR3 is CASSEGLAGGPSYNEQFF. The CDR3 region has the DNA TGTGCCAGCAGCGAGGGACTAGCGGGGGGGCCGTCCTACAATGAGCAGTTCTTC.

The chain has TRBV5-6 and TRBJ1-4; 7 nucleotides align to TRBD1. The germline CDR1 and CDR2 sequences are SGHDT and YYEEEE. The CDR3 is made up of 15 amino acids. V was pared by 0 bases and J by 5 bases, with 4 bases of the junction left unmatched. The DNA for the CDR3 is TGTGCCAGCAGCTTGGCTTTGACAGGGAATGAAAAACTGTTTTTT. Amino acids: CASSLALTGNEKLFF.

The gene calls are TRBV4-3 and TRBJ2-1; D gene unclear. With 0 bases removed from V and 7 bases from J, the gap between germline ends came to 7 bases. The length of the CDR3 is 13 residues. Germline V lookup: CDR1 LGHNA, CDR2 YSLEER. CDR3 sequence: CASSQDRVNEQFF. Written as DNA, the CDR3 is TGCGCCAGCAGCCAAGATAGAGTGAATGAGCAGTTCTTC.